These T cell receptor beta chains were read from a single sample in a study of CD8 T cells in ankylosing spondylitis. TCRdb recomputed calls from the 5' RACE reads with MiXCR, one row per CDR3 protein. In the table there are hundreds of thousands of distinct CDR3 sequences, about 12% of which are singletons. Sequencing was done on a sample of blood, either unsorted or a sorted T cell fraction (not recorded which). The receptors come from a male donor with ankylosing spondylitis. CDR3s include the opening cysteine and the closing phenylalanine or tryptophan. Fields, in order: V gene, D gene, J gene, clone size, CDR3 protein, CDR3 DNA. A D gene is named only where the DNA matches it firmly. The size of a clone is reported for some rows only, either as once, few or many, or as a class for expanded clones.

v_call: TRBV6-6; d_call: NA; j_call: TRBJ1-1; clone_size: few; cdr3_aa: CASFGAYEAFF; cdr3_nt: TGTGCCAGCTTTGGCGCCTATGAAGCTTTCTTT
v_call: TRBV5-1; d_call: NA; j_call: TRBJ1-6; clone_size: few; cdr3_aa: CASSFDLSVGDSPLHF; cdr3_nt: TGCGCCAGCAGCTTTGACCTATCTGTTGGGGATTCACCCCTCCACTTT
v_call: TRBV2; d_call: NA; j_call: TRBJ2-7; clone_size: NA; cdr3_aa: CASRSFGSLASYVQYF; cdr3_nt: TGTGCCAGCAGATCCTTCGGCAGCCTCGCCTCCTACGTGCAGTACTTC
v_call: TRBV10-3; d_call: NA; j_call: TRBJ1-5; clone_size: NA; cdr3_aa: CAHRQPDQPQHF; cdr3_nt: TGTGCTCATCGTCAGCCGGATCAGCCCCAGCATTTT
v_call: TRBV10-3; d_call: TRBD1; j_call: TRBJ2-5; clone_size: NA; cdr3_aa: CAIRGDRIQETQYF; cdr3_nt: TGTGCCATCAGGGGGGACAGAATCCAAGAGACCCAGTACTTC
v_call: TRBV10-3; d_call: NA; j_call: TRBJ1-3; clone_size: few; cdr3_aa: CAIGPGVVENTIYF; cdr3_nt: TGTGCCATCGGTCCCGGGGTCGTGGAAAACACCATATATTTT
v_call: TRBV11-1; d_call: NA; j_call: TRBJ2-7; clone_size: NA; cdr3_aa: CASSLRHFEDTSYEQYF; cdr3_nt: TGTGCCAGCAGCTTAAGGCACTTTGAGGACACCTCCTACGAGCAGTACTTC
v_call: TRBV4-2; d_call: TRBD2; j_call: TRBJ2-7; clone_size: NA; cdr3_aa: CASSQSSGGSSYEQYF; cdr3_nt: TGTGCCAGCAGCCAGTCTAGCGGGGGGAGTTCCTACGAGCAGTACTTC
v_call: TRBV7-2; d_call: TRBD1; j_call: TRBJ1-2; clone_size: NA; cdr3_aa: CASSLYPGGYGYTF; cdr3_nt: TGTGCCAGCAGCTTATACCCAGGGGGCTATGGCTACACCTTC
v_call: TRBV9; d_call: NA; j_call: TRBJ2-1; clone_size: few; cdr3_aa: CASSVGGPSNNEQFF; cdr3_nt: TGTGCCAGCAGCGTAGGTGGGCCCTCTAACAATGAGCAGTTCTTC
v_call: TRBV20-1; d_call: NA; j_call: TRBJ1-1; clone_size: few; cdr3_aa: CSAIRVLNTEAFF; cdr3_nt: TGCAGTGCTATAAGGGTCTTGAACACTGAAGCTTTCTTT
v_call: TRBV5-1; d_call: NA; j_call: TRBJ1-2; clone_size: few; cdr3_aa: CASSLAGDGNYGYTF; cdr3_nt: TGCGCCAGCAGCTTGGCCGGGGACGGTAACTATGGCTACACCTTC
v_call: TRBV4-2; d_call: NA; j_call: TRBJ1-1; clone_size: few; cdr3_aa: CASSQAISRGWNTEAFF; cdr3_nt: TGTGCCAGCAGCCAAGCCATTTCCAGGGGTTGGAACACTGAAGCTTTCTTT
v_call: TRBV14; d_call: NA; j_call: TRBJ1-6; clone_size: few; cdr3_aa: CASSRQRASYSPLHF; cdr3_nt: TGTGCCAGCAGCCGACAACGGGCGTCCTACTCACCCCTCCACTTT
v_call: TRBV4-2; d_call: NA; j_call: TRBJ2-2; clone_size: NA; cdr3_aa: CASSQGNRQLQDTGELFF; cdr3_nt: TGTGCCAGCAGCCAAGGTAATCGACAGTTACAGGACACCGGGGAGCTGTTTTTT
v_call: TRBV20-1; d_call: NA; j_call: TRBJ1-1; clone_size: many; cdr3_aa: CSALAVTEAFF; cdr3_nt: TGCAGTGCTTTGGCCGTCACTGAAGCTTTCTTT
v_call: TRBV3-1; d_call: NA; j_call: TRBJ2-5; clone_size: NA; cdr3_aa: CASSQDRKTQYF; cdr3_nt: TGTGCCAGCAGCCAAGATCGAAAGACCCAGTACTTC
v_call: TRBV20-1; d_call: NA; j_call: TRBJ2-2; clone_size: NA; cdr3_aa: CSGNGLLGVHGELFF; cdr3_nt: TGCAGTGGAAACGGTCTTCTAGGGGTTCACGGGGAGCTGTTTTTT
v_call: TRBV11-1; d_call: TRBD1; j_call: TRBJ1-1; clone_size: NA; cdr3_aa: CASSPRQGQNTEAFF; cdr3_nt: TGTGCCAGCAGCCCGCGACAGGGGCAGAACACTGAAGCTTTCTTT
v_call: TRBV27; d_call: NA; j_call: TRBJ2-3; clone_size: NA; cdr3_aa: CASSLFGRATDTQYF; cdr3_nt: TGTGCCAGCAGTTTATTCGGCAGGGCCACAGATACGCAGTATTTT
v_call: TRBV6-2/TRBV6-3; d_call: TRBD1; j_call: TRBJ1-1; clone_size: many; cdr3_aa: CASSYGQGALNTEAFF; cdr3_nt: TGTGCCAGCAGTTACGGACAGGGGGCACTGAACACTGAAGCTTTCTTT
v_call: TRBV20-1; d_call: NA; j_call: TRBJ2-3; clone_size: few; cdr3_aa: CSATRGAQDTQYF; cdr3_nt: TGCAGTGCTACGAGGGGAGCCCAAGATACGCAGTATTTT
v_call: TRBV4-1; d_call: NA; j_call: TRBJ2-7; clone_size: many; cdr3_aa: CASSQRGPSYEQYF; cdr3_nt: TGCGCCAGCAGCCAACGTGGGCCATCCTACGAGCAGTACTTC
v_call: TRBV5-1; d_call: TRBD1; j_call: TRBJ2-1; clone_size: NA; cdr3_aa: CASSLDRVANEQFF; cdr3_nt: TGCGCCAGCAGCTTAGACAGGGTCGCCAATGAGCAGTTCTTC
v_call: TRBV20-1; d_call: TRBD1; j_call: TRBJ1-2; clone_size: NA; cdr3_aa: CSASPPPGQENYGYTF; cdr3_nt: TGCAGTGCTAGTCCTCCTCCGGGACAGGAGAACTATGGCTACACCTTC
v_call: TRBV15; d_call: NA; j_call: TRBJ1-5; clone_size: few; cdr3_aa: CATSRGGEPSNQPQHF; cdr3_nt: TGTGCCACCAGCAGAGGAGGAGAGCCTAGCAATCAGCCCCAGCATTTT